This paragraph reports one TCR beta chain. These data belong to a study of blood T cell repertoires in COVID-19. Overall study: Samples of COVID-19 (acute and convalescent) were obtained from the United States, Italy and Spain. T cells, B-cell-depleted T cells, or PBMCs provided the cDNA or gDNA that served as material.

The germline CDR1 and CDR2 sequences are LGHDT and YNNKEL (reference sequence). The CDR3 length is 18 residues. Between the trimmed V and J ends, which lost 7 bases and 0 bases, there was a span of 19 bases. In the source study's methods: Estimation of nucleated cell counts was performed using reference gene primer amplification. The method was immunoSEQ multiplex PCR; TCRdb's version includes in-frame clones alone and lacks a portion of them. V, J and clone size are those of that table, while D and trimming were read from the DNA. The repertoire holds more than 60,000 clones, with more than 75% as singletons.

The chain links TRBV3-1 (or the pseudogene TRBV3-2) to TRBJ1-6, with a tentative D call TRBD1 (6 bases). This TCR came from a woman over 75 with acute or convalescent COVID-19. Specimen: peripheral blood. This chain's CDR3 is CASTRSWGGGSYNSPLHF. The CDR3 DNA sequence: TGTGCCAGCACCAGAAGTTGGGGAGGGGGCTCCTATAATTCACCCCTCCACTTT.